This T cell receptor (beta chain) was found in a study of metastatic and nonmetastatic thyroid tumors. Across the whole study: Patients with malignant and benign thyroid disease provided blood and tumor or nodule tissue, whose repertoires were compared. Points from the study as a whole: Compared with benign nodules, malignant thyroid tumors were reported to have significantly higher TCR beta diversity in both blood and tumor.

Per the original data handling: A papillary thyroid cancer distant-metastasis classifier was built from CDR3 differences across clinicopathological groups. TCRdb re-called the PCR reads via MiXCR. None of the V and J calls come from the authors' own analysis; TCRdb made them. Found here are around 20,000 clones, around a third of them singletons; the top ten hold under 25%. The CDR3 consists of 14 residues. The V and J ends lost 6 bases and 1 base, in that order; junction bases with no gene match: 4. Germline CDR1 reads MNHNS; CDR2 reads SASEGT. For this clone: The target antigen is unknown.

Not a single patient had been given any form of treatment at any point before undergoing thyroid surgery. The rearrangement joins TRBV6-1 to TRBJ1-1; 8 positions match TRBD1. This TCR derives from a female donor with papillary thyroid cancer or a benign thyroid nodule (not recorded which). Some clones in this sample may be carry-over from other donors' samples. The sequencing sample was made of adjacent normal tissue. This CDR3 is CASSIQGGNTEAFF. In DNA, the CDR3 is TGTGCCAGCAGCATACAGGGGGGGAACACTGAAGCTTTCTTT.